This section outlines one TCR beta chain sequence together with its context. Assay used: immunoSEQ multiplex PCR; TCRdb lists only in-frame clones, some missing. Of 160,000 or so clones listed, roughly 93% are singletons. These data are taken from a study of blood T cell repertoires in COVID-19. The sequence derives from a man aged 18-30 years with acute or convalescent COVID-19. Sequenced sample: peripheral blood.

CDR3 coding DNA: TGTGCCAGCAGCTTACTAGCGGGGGGCCTGACACGGTACGAGCAGTACTTC. Translation gives CASSLLAGGLTRYEQYF. This chain connects TRBV27 to TRBJ2-7; 12 nucleotides match TRBD2. This CDR3 has 17 amino acids. Germline CDR1 is MNHEY and CDR2 is SMNVEV (reference sequence). The junction had 13 bases not matched to a gene; V was cut back by 6 bases and J by 4 bases.